A selection of T cell receptor beta chains follows, all from one sample in a study of identical twins. TCRdb reprocessed the 5' RACE reads with MiXCR, giving one entry per CDR3 protein. The sample consists of around 200,000 distinct CDR3 sequences, over 8% of them appearing once. Sequencing was carried out using memory (CD45RO+) T cells sorted from blood. The receptors were gathered from a woman between 18 and 29 years old in good health. Each CDR3 is given with its conserved first and last residue. Fields, in order: D gene, J gene, clone size, V gene, CDR3 DNA, CDR3 protein. The D gene is left open where the match is weak. Clone size is stated in some rows and not others, as once, few, many or a class when expanded.

TRBD1,TRBJ1-1,many,TRBV20-1,TGCAGTGCCCCGGACAGGGTGGAAGCTTTCTTT,CSAPDRVEAFF
TRBD1,TRBJ2-4,few,TRBV18,TGTGCCAGCTCATCAGGACAGGTCAAAAACATTCAGTACTTC,CASSSGQVKNIQYF
NA,TRBJ2-7,few,TRBV6-1,TGTGCCAGCACCAAAGGGGCGGGAAAAGTTACTGACGAGCAGTACTTC,CASTKGAGKVTDEQYF
NA,TRBJ2-2,NA,TRBV7-2,TGTGCCAGCAGCTTAGCTAGCAGAACCGGGGAGCTGTTTTTT,CASSLASRTGELFF
NA,TRBJ2-1,few,TRBV28,TGTGCCAGCAGTTTACATGGCAGGGGTACTGAGCAGTTCTTC,CASSLHGRGTEQFF
NA,TRBJ2-6,many,TRBV5-1,TGCGCCAGCAGCTTGGAACATTCTGGGGCCAACGTCCTGACTTTC,CASSLEHSGANVLTF
TRBD1,TRBJ1-1,few,TRBV20-1,TGCAGTGCTAGGCGACAGGGGATAAAGACTGAAGCTTTCTTT,CSARRQGIKTEAFF
TRBD2,TRBJ2-7,many,TRBV29-1,TGCAGCGTTGGACTAGCTGGGGACTCCTACGAGCAGTACTTC,CSVGLAGDSYEQYF
TRBD1,TRBJ2-7,few,TRBV10-3,TGTGCCATCAGCACAATAGGGACAGGGACCTACGAGCAGTACTTC,CAISTIGTGTYEQYF
NA,TRBJ1-2,few,TRBV6-1,TGTGCAGTCACTCGAGGGACTGCCTATGGCTACACCTTC,CAVTRGTAYGYTF
NA,TRBJ2-5,NA,TRBV12-5,TGTGCTAGTGGTTTGGGTCACTCCAGACGGACCGCCCAAGAGACCCAGTACTTC,CASGLGHSRRTAQETQYF
TRBD2,TRBJ2-4,NA,TRBV6-1,TGTGCCAGCAGTAGCGGGGGGGCCCCCAAAAACATTCAGTACTTC,CASSSGGAPKNIQYF
NA,TRBJ1-5,NA,TRBV7-2,TGTGCCAGCAGCTTAGTATCGGAGATGGCAAATCAGCCCCAGCATTTT,CASSLVSEMANQPQHF
TRBD1,TRBJ2-7,many,TRBV2,TGTGCCAGCCAAGGGGGACAGGGGATTTACGAGCAGTACTTC,CASQGGQGIYEQYF
NA,TRBJ2-7,few,TRBV2,TGTGCCAGCAGTGTACCCGACTCCTACGAGCAGTACTTC,CASSVPDSYEQYF
NA,TRBJ2-2,many,TRBV7-2,TGTGCCAGCAGCTTATTCACCGGGGAGCTGTTTTTT,CASSLFTGELFF
TRBD2,TRBJ2-1,few,TRBV5-5,TGTGCCAGCAGCTTCCCTCCGGGAGGCAATGAGCAGTTCTTC,CASSFPPGGNEQFF
NA,TRBJ1-2,few,TRBV29-1,TGCAGCGTATCCGGTGGCTACACCTTC,CSVSGGYTF
NA,TRBJ2-5,few,TRBV7-2,TGTGCCAGCAGCTTTCAATCCGCCGGGGAGACCCAGTACTTC,CASSFQSAGETQYF
NA,TRBJ2-7,NA,TRBV20-1,TGCAGTGCTAGTGGTCTCTCCAGGAGTGAATACGAGCAGTACTTC,CSASGLSRSEYEQYF
NA,TRBJ1-6,once,TRBV2,TGTGCCAGCATCTTAGAACCCCTGGGTTCACCCCTCCACTTT,CASILEPLGSPLHF
NA,TRBJ2-1,few,TRBV6-5,TGTGCCAGCAGTTACGGAGGGGGAAATGAGCAGTTCTTC,CASSYGGGNEQFF
TRBD2,TRBJ2-1,few,TRBV20-1,TGCAGTGCTAGAACCCCGGCGGGAGGTTCTCTCCGAGAGCAGTTCTTC,CSARTPAGGSLREQFF
NA,TRBJ2-2,many,TRBV5-6,TGTGCCAGCAGCTTGAAGCGAAACACCGGGGAGCTGTTTTTT,CASSLKRNTGELFF
TRBD1,TRBJ2-7,few,TRBV20-1,TGCAGTGCTTTCCCGACAGGGTATAGCTACGAGCAGTACTTC,CSAFPTGYSYEQYF
NA,TRBJ1-5,few,TRBV6-5,TGTGCCAGCAGTTACTCGAATTCGGACGATCAGCCCCAGCATTTT,CASSYSNSDDQPQHF
TRBD1,TRBJ2-7,NA,TRBV27,TGTGCCAGCAGTTCCGGGACAGGGGTGACCTACGAGCAGTACTTC,CASSSGTGVTYEQYF
NA,TRBJ2-7,NA,TRBV20-1,TGCAGTGCTAGAAAAGCGGCAGTTAGGGGCGGCGAGCAGTACTTC,CSARKAAVRGGEQYF
NA,TRBJ2-1,few,TRBV7-9,TGTGCCAGCAGCTTAGTAGGGGAGAAGTTCTTC,CASSLVGEKFF
TRBD1,TRBJ2-6,NA,TRBV27,TGTGCCAGCATCTCCAGGACAGGGACGTCTGGGGCCAACGTCCTGACTTTC,CASISRTGTSGANVLTF
TRBD2,TRBJ2-1,few,TRBV20-1,TGCAGTGCCCCGCTAGCGGGAGTTATCGACAATGAGCAGTTCTTC,CSAPLAGVIDNEQFF
NA,TRBJ2-3,NA,TRBV5-1,TGCGCCAGCAGCGCTGGGACCACAGATACGCAGTATTTT,CASSAGTTDTQYF
TRBD2,TRBJ2-1,NA,TRBV27,TGTGCCAGCAGTCCCTGGACTAGCGGGAGGGCCTACAATGAGCAGTTCTTC,CASSPWTSGRAYNEQFF
NA,TRBJ2-3,NA,TRBV18,TGTGCCAGCTCACTAGGACAGATTAGCACAGATACGCAGTATTTT,CASSLGQISTDTQYF
TRBD2,TRBJ2-1,few,TRBV5-6,TGTGCCAGCAGTAACCGCGGGGGTCGTACCTACAATGAGCAGTTCTTC,CASSNRGGRTYNEQFF
TRBD1,TRBJ1-1,NA,TRBV20-1,TGCAGCCCCCGGACAGGGACAGCTTTCTTT,CSPRTGTAFF
NA,TRBJ1-1,few,TRBV9,TGTGCCAGCAGCGTAGCGGTCCGGGCTGAAGCTTTCTTT,CASSVAVRAEAFF
TRBD2,TRBJ2-7,few,TRBV28,TGTGCCAGCAGAGACCCCGGGACTAGCGGGGTCTACGAGCAGTACTTC,CASRDPGTSGVYEQYF
TRBD1,TRBJ1-1,NA,TRBV5-1,TGCGCCAGCAGCGCCCGGACAGGGATGAACACTGAAGCTTTCTTT,CASSARTGMNTEAFF
NA,TRBJ2-5,many,TRBV11-2,TGTGCCAGCAGCTTCGCTCAAGAGACCCAGTACTTC,CASSFAQETQYF
TRBD2,TRBJ2-1,many,TRBV6-4,TGTGCCAGCAGTGCAATAGCGGGAGCGGGAAATGAGCAGTTCTTC,CASSAIAGAGNEQFF
TRBD1,TRBJ2-7,NA,TRBV20-1,TGCAGTGCTATTCACAGGGGCCTCACCTACGAGCAGTACTTC,CSAIHRGLTYEQYF
TRBD2,TRBJ2-5,NA,TRBV20-1,TGCAGTGCCCCCCCTAGCGGGAGGGGCAAGACCCAGTACTTC,CSAPPSGRGKTQYF
NA,TRBJ1-1,few,TRBV30,TGTGCCTGGAGACAGGGACCGGCCACTGAAGCTTTCTTT,CAWRQGPATEAFF
NA,TRBJ2-2,NA,TRBV20-1,TGCAGTGCTAGATTGGGAGGTGGGTCCCCGAGGAACACCGGGGAGCTGTTTTTT,CSARLGGGSPRNTGELFF
TRBD2,TRBJ2-3,few,TRBV6-2/TRBV6-3,TGTGCCAGCAGTACCGTAGCGGGGGGGCCCCTTGATACGCAGTATTTT,CASSTVAGGPLDTQYF
NA,TRBJ1-6,few,TRBV6-5,TGTGCCAGCAGTTACTCGCCGGAGTCACCCCTCCACTTT,CASSYSPESPLHF
NA,TRBJ2-6,few,TRBV10-3,TGTGCCATCAGTGAGGCCGGAAACTCTGGGGCCAACGTCCTGACTTTC,CAISEAGNSGANVLTF
NA,TRBJ2-6,few,TRBV10-2,TGCGCCAGGACTGTAACCTCTGGGGCCAACGTCCTGACTTTC,CARTVTSGANVLTF
NA,TRBJ1-5,NA,TRBV7-9,TGTGCCAGCAGCTCGACAGGCCTTTACAATCAGCCCCAGCATTTT,CASSSTGLYNQPQHF
NA,TRBJ1-2,many,TRBV5-1,TGCGCCAGCAGCTTGGCCCTTAGTGGCGATGGCTACACCTTC,CASSLALSGDGYTF